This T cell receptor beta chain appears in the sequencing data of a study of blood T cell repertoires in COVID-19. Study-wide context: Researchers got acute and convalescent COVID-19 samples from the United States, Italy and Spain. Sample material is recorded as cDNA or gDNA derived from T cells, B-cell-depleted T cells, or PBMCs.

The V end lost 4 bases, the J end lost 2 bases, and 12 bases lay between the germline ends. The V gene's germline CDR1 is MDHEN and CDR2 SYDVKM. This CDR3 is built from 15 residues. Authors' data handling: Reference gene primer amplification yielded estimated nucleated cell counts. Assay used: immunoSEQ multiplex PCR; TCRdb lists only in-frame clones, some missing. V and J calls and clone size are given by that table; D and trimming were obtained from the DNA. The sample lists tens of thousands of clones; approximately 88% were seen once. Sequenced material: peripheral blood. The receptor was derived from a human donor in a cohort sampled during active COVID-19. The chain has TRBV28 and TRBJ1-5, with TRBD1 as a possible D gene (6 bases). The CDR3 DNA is TGTGCCAGCAGTTCGGACAGCTTAGGCAATCAGCCCCAGCATTTT. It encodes CASSSDSLGNQPQHF.